One and the same sample provided the 21 T cell receptor beta chains below, sequenced in a study of cytomegalovirus exposure and HLA in healthy donors (dated by TCRdb to between 2016 and 2019). The receptor library was made with the immunoSEQ multiplex PCR assay. The multiplex PCR relied on a mix of 60 forward primers for TCR Vbeta segments and 13 reverse primers for TCR Jbeta segments. TCRdb took this table from immuneACCESS and kept in-frame rearrangements with V and J called. Such tables lack part of the clones; where checked against another copy, unresolved V genes explain under half of the gap, and the rest is unexplained. The sample table shows 120,000 to 150,000 clones, and roughly 73% are seen once. The ten largest account for roughly 14% of the sample. Source material: PBMCs. These TCRs come from a human donor in good health.

CDR3 sequence (DNA): TGTGCCAGTAGTGCGACAGGGTCAGGAGCTTTCTTT. This translates into CASSATGSGAFF. The genes are TRBV19 and TRBJ1-1; 7 nucleotides line up with TRBD1. The CDR3 runs to 12 residues. The germline gives CDR1 LNHDA, CDR2 SQIVND (reference sequence). V lost 5 bases to trimming and J lost 10 bases; unmatched junction nucleotides: 7.

The rearrangement joins TRBV19 to TRBJ1-2; TRBD1 matches at 7 bases. The junction had 18 bases not matched to a gene; V was cut back by 9 bases and J by 5 bases. Per the germline V gene, CDR1 is LNHDA and CDR2 is SQIVND (reference sequence). The CDR3 spans 16 residues. CDR3 nucleotides: TGTGCCAGCTGGGACTTGCAGGGGGTCGGGCTATATGGCTACACCTTC. Protein: CASWDLQGVGLYGYTF.

The chain has TRBV18 and TRBJ2-3; D uncertain. This CDR3 is built from 12 residues. Germline lookup yields CDR1 KGHSH and CDR2 LQKENI. The V end was cut by 2 bases, the J end by 5 bases, with 5 bases between. CDR3 nucleotides: TGTGCCAGCTCACCAGGCAGAGATACGCAGTATTTT. It yields the protein CASSPGRDTQYF.

The J gene is TRBJ2-1, the V gene TRBV18, with TRBD2 matching over 7 bases. With V trimmed by 1 base and J by 12 bases, 3 bases remained unmatched. The CDR3 totals 12 residues. CDR1 KGHSH and CDR2 LQKENI come from the germline V gene. CDR3 DNA sequence: TGTGCCAGCTCACCACAAGGGAGGGGGCAGTTCTTC. Amino acids: CASSPQGRGQFF.

The V gene is TRBV27, the J gene TRBJ1-6, with D tentatively TRBD1 (6 bases). Germline CDR1 is MNHEY and CDR2 is SMNVEV (reference sequence). Trimming removed 6 bases from V and 9 bases from J, with 18 bases in between. The CDR3 spans 15 residues. CDR3 amino acids: CASRPSLQGSSPLHF. The CDR3 DNA reads as TGTGCCAGCAGACCCTCTCTACAGGGCTCTTCACCCCTCCACTTT.

The chain employs TRBV7-8 and TRBJ2-1, with 10 bases lining up with TRBD2. Germline V gene lookup returns CDR1 SGHVS and CDR2 FQNEAQ. Losses at the gene ends were 3 bases for V and 4 bases for J; bases not matched to a gene: 3. The CDR3 covers 15 residues. The CDR3 region is CASSFGTSAYNEQFF. As DNA, the CDR3 is TGTGCCAGCAGCTTCGGGACTAGCGCGTACAATGAGCAGTTCTTC.

The V call is TRBV6-1, the J call TRBJ2-7, with D possibly being TRBD2 (5 bases). Trimming removed 6 bases from V and 2 bases from J, with 17 bases in between. The germline CDR1 and CDR2 sequences are MNHNS and SASEGT. CDR3 length: 15 residues. CDR3: CASSGVRDPTYEQYF. Here the CDR3 DNA reads TGTGCCAGCAGCGGAGTCCGGGATCCTACCTACGAGCAGTACTTC.

V gene TRBV9 combines with J gene TRBJ1-2, with 10 bases fitting TRBD1. Germline V gene lookup returns CDR1 SGDLS and CDR2 YYNGEE. Unmatched junction bases numbered 2, after V lost 4 bases and J lost 5 bases. This CDR3 has 13 residues. This chain's CDR3 is CASSLDRGYGYTF. The DNA of the CDR3 is TGTGCCAGCAGCTTGGACAGGGGGTATGGCTACACCTTC.

The chain recombines TRBV6-4 with TRBJ2-1; perhaps TRBD2 as D (6 bases). The CDR3 is 13 amino acids. The V gene's germline CDR1 is MRHNA and CDR2 SNTAGT. V was cut by 3 bases and J by 4 bases, with 7 bases left in between. CDR3 protein: CASSETSYNEQFF. DNA for the CDR3: TGTGCCAGCAGTGAGACTAGTTACAATGAGCAGTTCTTC.

This chain uses TRBV5-4 with TRBJ1-4, with 10 bases that match TRBD1. The CDR3 length is 15 residues. The V gene end was trimmed by 4 bases and the J gene end by 8 bases; junction bases not matched to a gene: 8. Germline V gene sequence: CDR1 SGHNT, CDR2 YYREEE (reference sequence). This CDR3 is CASSPRTGGEEKLFF. CDR3 sequence (DNA): TGTGCCAGCAGCCCCAGGACAGGGGGAGAAGAAAAACTGTTTTTT.

The V and J genes are TRBV7-8 and TRBJ2-3, with D perhaps matching TRBD2 (7 bases). The CDR3 covers 17 residues. CDR1 is SGHVS, CDR2 FQNEAQ, per germline. The V end was cut by 2 bases, the J end by 3 bases, with 18 bases between. The chain's CDR3 is CASSLRGRGIITDTQYF. CDR3 bases: TGTGCCAGCAGCTTAAGGGGGAGGGGAATTATAACAGATACGCAGTATTTT.

The gene calls are TRBV2 and TRBJ2-2; no definite D call. The CDR3 is made up of 13 amino acids. Deletions cut 8 bases from V and 3 bases from J, with 10 bases between. The germline gives CDR1 SNHLY, CDR2 FYNNEI. CDR3 sequence reads: CASGAEYTGELFF. In DNA form, the CDR3 reads TGTGCCAGCGGTGCGGAGTACACCGGGGAGCTGTTTTTT.

This clone was detected a few times. The rearrangement joins TRBV6-1 to TRBJ1-5; no clear D gene. This CDR3 spans 15 amino acids. Germline assignment: CDR1 MNHNS and CDR2 SASEGT. V gave up 1 base and J gave up 3 bases, with 10 bases separating them. The CDR3 loop is CASSEGGGFNQPQHF. The CDR3, as DNA: TGTGCCAGCAGTGAAGGCGGCGGCTTCAATCAGCCCCAGCATTTT.

V is TRBV19 and J is TRBJ2-7; 7 bases are shared with TRBD2. This CDR3 region has 15 residues. Germline V gives CDR1 LNHDA, CDR2 SQIVND (reference sequence). V lost 5 bases and J lost 3; bases outside the gene matches: 10. The CDR3 loop is CASSPSSGDGYEQYF. The CDR3 bases are TGTGCCAGTAGTCCCTCAAGCGGGGATGGCTACGAGCAGTACTTC.

This chain uses TRBV2 with TRBJ2-5, with D possibly TRBD2 on 5 matching bases. The V end was cut by 5 bases, the J end by 4 bases, with 8 bases between. Germline V gene lookup returns CDR1 SNHLY and CDR2 FYNNEI. The CDR3 contains 12 residues. CDR3 nucleotides: TGTGCCAGCAGTATAAGCGGAGAGACCCAGTACTTC. Its translation: CASSISGETQYF.

This chain joins TRBV7-9 and TRBJ2-7, with 7 bases aligning to TRBD1. Germline lookup yields CDR1 SEHNR and CDR2 FQNEAQ (reference sequence). The CDR3 has 16 amino acids. The V segment lost 1 base and the J segment 0 bases; nucleotides outside the gene matches: 6. CDR3 in amino acids: CASSLGTGSSSYEQYF. DNA for the CDR3: TGTGCCAGCAGCTTAGGGACAGGATCAAGCTCCTACGAGCAGTACTTC.

This chain connects TRBV7-8 to TRBJ1-2; D might be TRBD1 (5 bases). Trimming cost V 4 bases and J 1 base, with 7 bases left between them. From germline, CDR1 is SGHVS and CDR2 FQNEAQ. The CDR3 consists of 13 residues. The CDR3 region is CASSSTDNYGYTF. The CDR3, as DNA: TGTGCCAGCAGCTCGACAGATAACTATGGCTACACCTTC.

CDR3 bases: TGCAGCGGCGAGGGGGCGCTTTTAGAAGAGACCCAGTACTTC. It codes for CSGEGALLEETQYF. V usage is TRBV29-1 and J usage is TRBJ2-5; 7 nucleotides agree with TRBD1. CDR3 size: 14 residues. The germline gives CDR1 SQVTM, CDR2 ANQGSEA. J gave up 3 bases and V 7 bases, and 11 bases lay outside the gene matches.

This chain links TRBV6-5 with TRBJ2-1; 8 bases line up with TRBD2. V dropped 2 bases and J dropped 14; count of bases not matched to a gene: 11. From germline, CDR1 is MNHEY and CDR2 SVGAGI. This CDR3 has 14 amino acids. The CDR3 sequence is CASSYEPGGVSEFF. The CDR3 bases are TGTGCCAGCAGTTACGAGCCCGGGGGGGTCTCGGAGTTCTTC.

The V gene is TRBV2, the J gene TRBJ2-2; a possible D gene is TRBD1 (6 bases). Trimming stripped 4 bases from V and 5 bases from J, with 8 bases between. The CDR3 covers 13 residues. Germline values: CDR1 SNHLY, CDR2 FYNNEI. The CDR3 DNA reads as TGTGCCAGCAGTGTAAGGGGGACCGGGGAGCTGTTTTTT. Translated, it gives CASSVRGTGELFF.

The chain couples TRBV7-3 to TRBJ2-1; 9 bases map to TRBD2. This CDR3 has 15 residues. The V and J ends lost 4 bases and 7 bases, in that order; junction bases with no gene match: 8. Germline V gene sequence: CDR1 SGHTA, CDR2 FQGTGA. CDR3: CASSSVAGERNEQFF. CDR3 nucleotides: TGTGCCAGCAGCTCGGTAGCGGGAGAGAGGAATGAGCAGTTCTTC.